The 17 T cell receptor beta chains presented below share a single source sample, sequenced in a study of OX40 agonist ivuxolimab in advanced cancers. Libraries were built with the immunoSEQ multiplex PCR assay. TCRdb carries this immuneACCESS record with in-frame sequences only. Its versions omit some clonotypes, under half of them owing to an unresolved V gene in the studies checked, with the rest unexplained. The table for this sample lists tens of thousands of clones; under 90% of them were counted only once. Of the sample, around 2.3% is held by the ten largest clones. Sequencing used CD4+ or CD8+ T cells sorted from blood, obtained in a trial of the OX40 agonist ivuxolimab. These receptors were collected from an adult with an advanced solid tumor such as melanoma, head and neck, liver or kidney cancer.

The genes are TRBV7-9 and TRBJ2-7, with 7 nucleotides matching TRBD1. Germline loops: CDR1 SEHNR, CDR2 FQNEAQ (reference sequence). The ends lost 5 bases at V and 5 bases at J; junction bases unmatched: 9. This CDR3 is built from 14 residues. The CDR3 DNA is TGTGCCAGCAGCGCTATCTCCGGGACAGACGAGCAGTACTTC. It yields the protein CASSAISGTDEQYF.

The genes are TRBV11-3 and TRBJ2-7; TRBD1 matches at 7 bases. Per germline, CDR1 SGHNT and CDR2 YENEEA. V lost 5 bases to trimming and J lost 3 bases; unmatched junction nucleotides: 10. This CDR3 spans 15 amino acids. CDR3 bases: TGTGCCAGCAGCCCATACCGGGACAGAAACTACGAGCAGTACTTC. It specifies CASSPYRDRNYEQYF.

The V call is TRBV19, the J call TRBJ1-1; unclear D gene. The V gene's germline CDR1 is LNHDA and CDR2 SQIVND (reference sequence). CDR3 length: 18 amino acids. V gave up 0 bases and J gave up 4 bases, with 21 bases separating them. The CDR3 here is CASSIERGSSVCGTEAFF. CDR3 nucleotides: TGTGCCAGTAGTATAGAGCGGGGTAGTTCGGTATGCGGCACTGAAGCTTTCTTT.

The genes are TRBV4-3 and TRBJ1-4; D is unclear. Germline V CDR1 and CDR2: LGHNA, YSLEER. V lost 3 bases to trimming and J lost 8 bases, with 16 bases between them. The CDR3 has 15 amino acids. The CDR3 reads CASSQLQSNREKLFF. The CDR3 DNA reads TGCGCCAGCAGCCAGTTACAGAGTAACCGGGAAAAACTGTTTTTT.

This rearrangement joins TRBV19 to TRBJ2-3, with 7 bases identical to TRBD1. This CDR3 spans 14 amino acids. V was pared by 3 bases and J by 6 bases, with 6 bases of the junction left unmatched. In germline, CDR1 is LNHDA, CDR2 SQIVND (reference sequence). The DNA of the CDR3 is TGTGCCAGTAGTATCCGACCGACAGGGGATACGCAGTATTTT. Its protein is CASSIRPTGDTQYF.

This chain uses TRBV27 with TRBJ1-2; a possible D gene is TRBD1 (6 bases). V lost 5 bases to trimming and J lost 4 bases, with 26 bases between them. Looked up from germline, CDR1 is MNHEY and CDR2 is SMNVEV (reference sequence). The length of the CDR3 is 18 residues. The CDR3 here is CASSINRDTLTMRYGYTF. CDR3 nucleotides: TGTGCCAGCAGTATAAACCGGGACACATTAACTATGCGCTATGGCTACACCTTC.

The chain carries TRBV7-3 and TRBJ2-1; 7 positions agree with TRBD1. V lost 5 bases and J lost 10; bases outside the gene matches: 8. The germline V gene has CDR1 SGHTA and CDR2 FQGTGA. This CDR3 contains 13 residues. CDR3: CASSIHPDREQFF. CDR3 DNA: TGTGCCAGCAGCATCCACCCGGACAGGGAGCAGTTCTTC.

J is TRBJ2-1 and V is TRBV30, with TRBD2 as a possible D gene (5 bases). V lost 2 bases to trimming and J lost 7 bases, with 6 bases between them. Germline CDR1 and CDR2: GTSNPN and SVGIG (reference sequence). This CDR3 has 11 amino acids. The CDR3 is CAWSWENEQFF. As DNA, the CDR3 is TGTGCCTGGAGTTGGGAGAATGAGCAGTTCTTC. The entire variable domain, with the rest obtained from reference TRBV30 and TRBJ2-1, is as follows: SQTIHQWPATLVQPVGSPLSLECTVEGTSNPNLYWYRQAAGRGLQLLFYSVGIGQISSEVPQNLSASRPQDRQFILSSKKLLLSDSGFYLCAWSWENEQFFGPGTRLTVL.

This sequence joins TRBV11-1 and TRBJ1-1; TRBD1 is a possible D gene (5 bases). CDR1 SGHAT and CDR2 FQDESV come from the germline V gene (reference sequence). The V and J ends lost 5 bases and 11 bases respectively, with 15 bases between them. The CDR3 is made up of 12 amino acids. The CDR3 nucleotides are TGTGCCAGCAGCATGGAGGGGCGCGGGGCTTTCTTT. Residues: CASSMEGRGAFF.

The V and J genes are TRBV18 and TRBJ1-4, with TRBD1 matching over 10 bases. The CDR3 has 15 residues. The V gene's germline CDR1 is KGHSH and CDR2 LQKENI. V lost 0 bases and J lost 5; bases outside the gene matches: 0. The CDR3 spells CASSPPGQGNEKLFF. CDR3 DNA sequence: TGTGCCAGCTCACCACCGGGACAGGGGAATGAAAAACTGTTTTTT.

This chain links TRBV5-1 with TRBJ2-5; 11 nucleotides agree with TRBD2. Trimming removed 6 bases from V and 5 bases from J; junction bases left unmatched: 9. CDR3 size: 15 residues. Germline V gives CDR1 SGHRS, CDR2 YFSETQ. The CDR3: CASKGSSSGRETQYF. The DNA for the CDR3 is TGCGCCAGCAAAGGAAGCTCTAGCGGGAGGGAGACCCAGTACTTC. Using reference TRBV5-1 and TRBJ2-5 for the parts outside the CDR3, the full variable domain is KAGVTQTPRYLIKTRGQQVTLSCSPISGHRSVSWYQQTPGQGLQFLFEYFSETQRNKGNFPGRFSGRQFSNSRSEMNVSTLELGDSALYLCASKGSSSGRETQYFGPGTRLLVL.

The rearrangement joins TRBV30 to TRBJ1-1, with no clear D. From germline, CDR1 is GTSNPN and CDR2 SVGIG (reference sequence). V was pared by 5 bases and J by 2 bases, with 9 bases between. The CDR3 has 12 residues. CDR3 in amino acids: CAWVKINTEAFF. The CDR3 DNA is TGTGCCTGGGTAAAAATAAACACTGAAGCTTTCTTT.

The V and J genes are TRBV6-6 and TRBJ1-1; D uncertain. V was cut by 10 bases and J by 1 base, with 10 bases left in between. This CDR3 is built from 12 residues. From germline, CDR1 is MNHNY and CDR2 SVGAGI (reference sequence). CDR3 in DNA: TGTGCCACCCAAAAGCCGAACACTGAAGCTTTCTTT. This sequence encodes CATQKPNTEAFF.

This chain uses TRBV7-9 with TRBJ1-1; D is uncertain. V was pared by 2 bases and J by 1 base, with 5 bases between. Germline V gene data show CDR1 as SEHNR and CDR2 as FQNEAQ (reference sequence). CDR3 length: 13 amino acids. CDR3 protein: CASSLTQNTEAFF. Written as DNA, the CDR3 is TGTGCCAGCAGCTTAACACAGAACACTGAAGCTTTCTTT.

The chain uses TRBV4-2 and TRBJ1-5, with TRBD1 matching over 10 bases. The germline gives CDR1 LGHNA, CDR2 YNFKEQ. The CDR3 runs 18 residues. After removal of 5 bases from V and 9 bases from J, the junction contained 19 bases not matched to a gene. This CDR3 reads CASSFSGTGTGVFRPQHF. DNA for the CDR3: TGTGCCAGCAGCTTTTCGGGAACCGGGACAGGGGTTTTCAGGCCCCAGCATTTT.

As DNA, the CDR3 is TGCGCCAGCAGCTGGGGACTAGCGGGAGCTCCCTACGAGCAGTACTTC. It codes for CASSWGLAGAPYEQYF. The V gene is TRBV5-1, the J gene TRBJ2-7; TRBD2 matches 14 bases. CDR1 and CDR2 (germline): SGHRS, YFSETQ. The ends lost 3 bases at V and 2 bases at J; junction bases unmatched: 4. The CDR3 length is 16 residues.

The rearrangement joins TRBV19 to TRBJ1-5; TRBD1 is a possible D gene (5 bases). V lost 3 bases to trimming and J lost 5 bases, with 11 bases between them. This CDR3 contains 14 residues. The V gene's germline CDR1 is LNHDA and CDR2 SQIVND (reference sequence). The CDR3 loop is CASSIRAWDQPQHF. CDR3 coding DNA: TGTGCCAGTAGTATCAGGGCCTGGGATCAGCCCCAGCATTTT.